A selection of T cell receptor beta chains follows, all from one sample in a study of blood T cells in healthy people across ages. TCRdb analysed the 5' RACE reads with MiXCR anew, one entry per CDR3 protein. The table records fewer than 2 million distinct CDR3 sequences, approximately 40% of them present only once. The sequenced sample consisted of blood. These TCRs come from a human donor in good health. CDR3s include the opening cysteine and the closing phenylalanine or tryptophan. The D gene is left open where the match is weak. Size values are once, few and many counts, or a class for expanded clones, and some rows have none.

d_call,v_call,j_call,clone_size,cdr3_nt,cdr3_aa
TRBD2,TRBV4-2,TRBJ2-7,NA,TGTGCCAGCAGCCAAGACATTAGCGGGGGGAACTCCTACGAGCAGTACTTC,CASSQDISGGNSYEQYF
NA,TRBV20-1,TRBJ1-5,NA,TGCAGTGTACAGGAAACTAGCAATCAGCCCCAGCATTTT,CSVQETSNQPQHF
NA,TRBV18,TRBJ1-1,few,TGTGCCAGCTCGGGCGGGGTAGACACTGAAGCTTTCTTT,CASSGGVDTEAFF
TRBD1,TRBV9,TRBJ2-5,NA,TGTGCCAGCAGCATGCCCGGGACAGGAAAAGAGACCCAGTACTTC,CASSMPGTGKETQYF
NA,TRBV20-1,TRBJ1-5,NA,TGCAGTGCTTCGATCGTACAGCCCCAGCATTTT,CSASIVQPQHF
NA,TRBV20-1,TRBJ2-1,few,TGCAGTGCTAGAGATTATTCGTTCGGGGTTGGGAATGAGCAGTTCTTC,CSARDYSFGVGNEQFF
NA,TRBV27,TRBJ1-6,once,TGTGCCAGCAGTTTATCTCGAACAGGGTCTGATTCACCCCTCCACTTT,CASSLSRTGSDSPLHF
NA,TRBV19,TRBJ2-7,once,TGTGCCCCGAGTCGGGGGACCTCGGTAGACGAGCAGTACTTC,CAPSRGTSVDEQYF
NA,TRBV7-2,TRBJ2-1,NA,TGTGCCAGCAGCCGGGCAGGGGGGGGCATCAACAATGAGCAGTTCTTC,CASSRAGGGINNEQFF
NA,TRBV27,TRBJ1-2,NA,TGTGCCAGCAGCCTTTCCGGGACTCCGGAGGTGGGTGGCTACACCTTC,CASSLSGTPEVGGYTF
NA,TRBV6-4,TRBJ2-2,few,TGTGCCAGCAGTGACGGTCCCTCTCTCGGGGAGCTGTTTTTT,CASSDGPSLGELFF
NA,TRBV30,TRBJ2-7,NA,TGTGCCTGGAGTGCCACCTACGAGCAGTACTTC,CAWSATYEQYF
NA,TRBV6-1,TRBJ1-2,NA,TGTGCCAGCAGTGAAGCGCGGGGAAACTATGGCTACACCTTC,CASSEARGNYGYTF
TRBD1,TRBV28,TRBJ2-7,NA,TGTGCCAGGAATGGCGACAGGGGGACACCCCTCTGCGAGCAGTACTTC,CARNGDRGTPLCEQYF
NA,TRBV12-3/TRBV12-4,TRBJ1-4,few,TGTGCCAGCAGTTTAGTGGGTCTGCCCGGTGAAAAACTGTTTTTT,CASSLVGLPGEKLFF
NA,TRBV2,TRBJ1-2,NA,TGTGCCAGCAGTGCTGAAGATTATGGCTACACCTTC,CASSAEDYGYTF
NA,TRBV28,TRBJ2-7,NA,TGTGCCACCGGGACAACCACCTACGAGCAGTACTTC,CATGTTTYEQYF